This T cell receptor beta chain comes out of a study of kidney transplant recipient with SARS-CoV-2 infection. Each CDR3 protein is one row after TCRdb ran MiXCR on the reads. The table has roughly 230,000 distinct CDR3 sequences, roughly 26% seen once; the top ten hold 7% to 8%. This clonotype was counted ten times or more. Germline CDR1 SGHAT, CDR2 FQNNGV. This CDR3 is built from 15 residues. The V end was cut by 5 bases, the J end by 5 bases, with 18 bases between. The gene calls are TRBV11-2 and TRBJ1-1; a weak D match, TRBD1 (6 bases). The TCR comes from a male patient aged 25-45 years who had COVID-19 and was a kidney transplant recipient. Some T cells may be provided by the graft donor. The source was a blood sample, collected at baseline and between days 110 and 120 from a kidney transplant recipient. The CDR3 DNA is TGTGCCAGCAGCCCAGCCGGGGGGCTGGGGACTGAAGCTTTCTTT. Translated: CASSPAGGLGTEAFF. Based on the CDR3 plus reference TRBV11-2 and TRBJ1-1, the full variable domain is EAGVAQSPRYKIIEKRQSVAFWCNPISGHATLYWYQQILGQGPKLLIQFQNNGVVDDSQLPKDRFSAERLKGVDSTLKIQPAKLEDSAVYLCASSPAGGLGTEAFFGQGTRLTVV.